The 16 T cell receptor beta chains below come from one sample, sequenced in a study of T cell responses to AZD1222 COVID-19 vaccine. Some clones are missing from TCRdb's copy, which holds only in-frame ones; the method was immunoSEQ multiplex PCR. This table has over 85,000 clones, approximately 85% appearing once. This specimen consisted of peripheral blood, obtained on day 0 of AZD1222 vaccination. All receptors derive from an adult in good health.

This chain joins TRBV6-5 and TRBJ1-2; maybe TRBD1 (5 bases). CDR3 length equals 13 residues. Germline V gene lookup returns CDR1 MNHEY and CDR2 SVGAGI. V gave up 0 bases and J gave up 10 bases, with 12 bases separating them. CDR3 nucleotides: TGTGCCAGCAGTTACTCGATCGGGGGAACCTACACCTTC. Its protein is CASSYSIGGTYTF.

This clone was detected only once. The chain recombines TRBV28 with TRBJ1-1, with D possibly being TRBD1 (5 bases). V was clipped by 3 bases and J by 1 base, with 6 bases between them. CDR1 and CDR2 from the germline V gene are MDHEN and SYDVKM. The CDR3 sequence is 13 residues long. Here the CDR3 reads CASSFGGNTEAFF. Here the CDR3 DNA reads TGTGCCAGCAGTTTTGGGGGGAACACTGAAGCTTTCTTT.

The J gene is TRBJ1-5, the V gene TRBV6-5; a possible D gene is TRBD1 (5 bases). Looked up from germline, CDR1 is MNHEY and CDR2 is SVGAGI. The CDR3 is 15 residues long. V was pared by 6 bases and J by 0 bases, with 12 bases between. The CDR3 DNA follows: TGTGCCAGCAGCGGGGACGGATATAGCAATCAGCCCCAGCATTTT. Its protein is CASSGDGYSNQPQHF.

This clone came up once. J is TRBJ2-1 and V is TRBV12-3 or TRBV12-4, with no clear D. There are 13 residues in the CDR3. V dropped 6 bases and J dropped 2 bases, with 8 bases sitting between them. The CDR3 is CASRPGTYNEQFF. The CDR3 nucleotides read TGTGCCAGCAGACCTGGGACCTACAATGAGCAGTTCTTC.

This clone occurred once. The chain links TRBV21-1 to TRBJ2-7. TRBV21-1 is shown as a pseudogene. The length of the CDR3 is 15 residues. In nucleotides, the CDR3 is TGTGCCAGCACCAGAAACGGGACGGAATACTACGAGCAGTACTTC. Its translation is CASTRNGTEYYEQYF.

The chain recombines TRBV6-2 or TRBV6-3 with TRBJ1-2; 9 nucleotides agree with TRBD1. This CDR3 region has 14 residues. Germline loops: CDR1 MNHEY, CDR2 SVGEGT. The ends lost 6 bases at V and 2 bases at J; junction bases unmatched: 4. The CDR3 loop is CASSPGQGNYGYTF. In nucleotides, the CDR3 is TGTGCCAGCAGCCCCGGACAGGGGAACTATGGCTACACCTTC.

The chain employs TRBV13 and TRBJ2-7, with 7 bases lining up with TRBD1. Germline loops: CDR1 PRHDT, CDR2 FYEKMQ (reference sequence). With V trimmed by 5 bases and J by 2 bases, 6 bases remained unmatched. The CDR3 runs to 14 residues. The CDR3 DNA is TGTGCCAGCAGCCCACTTCAGGGGGCCTACGAGCAGTACTTC. Residues: CASSPLQGAYEQYF. Filled out from reference TRBV13 and TRBJ2-7, the complete variable domain reads AAGVIQSPRHLIKEKRETATLKCYPIPRHDTVYWYQQGPGQDPQFLISFYEKMQSDKGSIPDRFSAQQFSDYHSELNMSSLELGDSALYFCASSPLQGAYEQYFGPGTRLTVT.

In its sample, this clone was seen once. The chain is built from TRBV15 and TRBJ1-2; possibly TRBD1 for D (5 bases). V lost 0 bases, J lost 3 bases, and 11 bases lay in between. The CDR3 is made up of 15 amino acids. Per germline, CDR1 LNHNV and CDR2 YYDKDF (reference sequence). CDR3 sequence reads: CATSRDRGADYGYTF. The CDR3 region has the DNA TGTGCCACCAGCAGAGATCGCGGGGCGGACTATGGCTACACCTTC.

The V call is TRBV5-1, the J call TRBJ1-1; D not certain. The V end lost 4 bases, the J end lost 0 bases, and 10 bases lay between the germline ends. The V gene's germline CDR1 is SGHRS and CDR2 YFSETQ. CDR3 length equals 14 residues. The CDR3 nucleotides read TGCGCCAGCAGCCCGGCCTCGCTGAACACTGAAGCTTTCTTT. Amino acid sequence: CASSPASLNTEAFF.

V is TRBV11-2 and J is TRBJ1-2; D is perhaps TRBD1 (5 bases). CDR1 SGHAT and CDR2 FQNNGV come from the germline V gene. This CDR3 is built from 16 residues. Trimming removed 3 bases from V and 1 base from J, with 15 bases in between. The CDR3 reads CASSLLSGRYNYGYTF. The CDR3 region has the DNA TGTGCCAGCAGCTTGCTATCAGGGAGGTATAACTATGGCTACACCTTC.

V is TRBV7-2 and J is TRBJ1-1; D remains unclear. The CDR3 is 14 residues long. Germline V CDR1 and CDR2: SGHTA, FQGNSA. V lost 2 bases, J lost 3 bases, and 10 bases lay in between. CDR3 residues: CASSLRRGDTEAFF. In DNA, the CDR3 is TGTGCCAGCAGCTTAAGGCGAGGAGACACTGAAGCTTTCTTT.

The DNA of the CDR3 is TGTGCCAGCAGCCAATCGAACACCGGGGAGCTGTTTTTT. Its protein is CASSQSNTGELFF. The chain links TRBV3-1 (or the pseudogene TRBV3-2) to TRBJ2-2; no clear D. The CDR3 covers 13 residues. Germline CDR1 LGHDT, CDR2 YNNKEL (reference sequence). Deletions cut 2 bases from V and 0 bases from J, with 1 base between.

This chain links TRBV12-3 or TRBV12-4 with TRBJ2-7; no clear D gene. Trimming cost V 3 bases and J 2 bases, with 5 bases left between them. This CDR3 is built from 12 residues. As DNA, the CDR3 is TGTGCCAGCAGTTTCGACCCCTACGAGCAGTACTTC. It translates to CASSFDPYEQYF.

This clone was detected ten times or more. V gene TRBV6-5 combines with J gene TRBJ1-1, with 7 bases lining up with TRBD1. Trimming at V came to 8 bases and at J to 4 bases, leaving 10 bases not matched to a gene. The CDR3 is 14 residues long. The germline CDR1 and CDR2 sequences are MNHEY and SVGAGI. CDR3 in amino acids: CASDSRQGGTEAFF. The CDR3 DNA follows: TGTGCCAGCGATTCCCGACAGGGCGGCACTGAAGCTTTCTTT.

The CDR3 DNA reads as TGCGCCAGCAGCTTGGAAGGGACACCGCAGCAGCCCCAGCATTTT. This sequence encodes CASSLEGTPQQPQHF. The J gene is TRBJ1-5, the V gene TRBV5-1, with a possible D match to TRBD1 (6 bases). The CDR3 spans 15 residues. CDR1 SGHRS and CDR2 YFSETQ come from the germline V gene. Trimming pared 0 bases from V and 7 bases from J, leaving 14 bases between.

The chain combines TRBV28 with TRBJ1-5; 10 bases agree with TRBD1. The CDR3 has 16 amino acids. Germline CDR1 and CDR2: MDHEN and SYDVKM. The ends lost 5 bases at V and 5 bases at J; junction bases unmatched: 9. The CDR3 bases are TGTGCCAGCAGTCTGGGGACAGGGGTGCGTGATCAGCCCCAGCATTTT. Encoded protein: CASSLGTGVRDQPQHF.